Below are 29 T cell receptor beta chains sequenced from a single sample in a study of blood T cells in healthy people across ages. A second PCR, run for roughly 6 to 11 cycles, used a sample-barcoded 5' primer plus a J-beta primer mix. TCRdb passed the 5' RACE reads through MiXCR, listing each CDR3 protein once. The sample has roughly 1,800,000 distinct CDR3 sequences; about 50% are singletons. Sequenced: blood. The receptors stem from a woman aged 40 to 50 in good health.

V is TRBV29-1 and J is TRBJ2-7; D is unclear. CDR1 is SQVTM and CDR2 is ANQGSEA in the germline V gene. The ends were cut back, 5 bases at V and 1 base at J, with 9 bases in the middle. CDR3 size: 12 residues. The CDR3 coding sequence is TGCAGCGTTCAGGTGGGTTCCTACGAGCAGTACTTC. Protein sequence: CSVQVGSYEQYF.

The rearrangement uses TRBV6-1 and TRBJ1-2, with 11 bases matching TRBD1. The CDR3 is 17 amino acids. Trimming removed 4 bases from V and 2 bases from J; junction bases left unmatched: 9. The germline CDR1 and CDR2 sequences are MNHNS and SASEGT. Written as DNA, the CDR3 is TGTGCCAGCAGTGGTACCGGGACAGGGGGATTCAACTATGGCTACACCTTC. Translation: CASSGTGTGGFNYGYTF.

This chain joins TRBV2 and TRBJ2-1; maybe TRBD1 (6 bases). V lost 3 bases, J lost 7 bases, and 16 bases lay in between. Germline CDR1 is SNHLY and CDR2 is FYNNEI. The CDR3 totals 15 residues. The CDR3 DNA follows: TGTGCCAGCAGTGACGAAAACAAAGGGGGAAATGAGCAGTTCTTC. It translates to CASSDENKGGNEQFF. Complete variable domain (other parts from reference TRBV2 and TRBJ2-1): EPEVTQTPSHQVTQMGQEVILRCVPISNHLYFYWYRQILGQKVEFLVSFYNNEISEKSEIFDDQFSVERPDGSNFTLKIRSTKLEDSAMYFCASSDENKGGNEQFFGPGTRLTVL.

Turning to this clonotype: At one of its ends the junction is not consistent with the germline gene, which may arise from a read error. V is TRBV7-7 and J is TRBJ2-5, with D maybe TRBD2 (6 bases). The CDR3 contains 14 residues. Germline assignment: CDR1 SSHAT and CDR2 FNYEAQ (reference sequence). The CDR3 region is CASSSGGVGETQYF. DNA for the CDR3: TGTGCTAGCAGCTCCGGGGGAGTCGGTGAGACCCAGTACTTC.

The CDR3 here is CSAIEGVLAKNIQYF. In nucleotides, the CDR3 is TGCAGTGCTATTGAGGGGGTACTAGCCAAAAACATTCAGTACTTC. This rearrangement joins TRBV20-1 to TRBJ2-4; TRBD1 might be the D (6 bases). Germline V gene lookup returns CDR1 DFQATT and CDR2 SNEGSKA (reference sequence). The CDR3 is 15 residues long. V was shortened by 4 bases and J by 0 bases, with 13 bases between the two germline ends.

This sequence joins TRBV6-2 or TRBV6-3 and TRBJ2-1, with D possibly being TRBD1 (5 bases). CDR1 and CDR2 (germline): MNHEY, SVGEGT. The CDR3 totals 14 residues. Trimming removed 2 bases at V and 5 bases at J, with 10 bases between. The CDR3 protein is CASSYQGFNNEQFF. CDR3 DNA sequence: TGTGCCAGCAGTTACCAGGGCTTCAACAATGAGCAGTTCTTC.

The sample holds many counts of this clonotype. The chain is built from TRBV5-1 and TRBJ2-1; the match to TRBD2 covers 14 bases. Germline V gene lookup returns CDR1 SGHRS and CDR2 YFSETQ. The V gene end was trimmed by 4 bases and the J gene end by 1 base; junction bases not matched to a gene: 1. This CDR3 has 16 amino acids. The DNA of the CDR3 is TGCGCCAGCAGCAGGACTAGCGGGGGGTCCTACAATGAGCAGTTCTTC. Its translation is CASSRTSGGSYNEQFF.

This clonotype was recorded only once. This chain links TRBV20-1 with TRBJ2-1, with 11 nucleotides matching TRBD2. The end of the DNA is better explained by TRBJ2-7, so the J call may be wrong. CDR3 length equals 17 residues. Germline CDR1 is DFQATT and CDR2 is SNEGSKA (reference sequence). For the CDR3, the DNA is TGCAGTGCCACCGGGACTAGCGGAGCTCGGACCTACAATGAGCAGTACTTC. Its translation: CSATGTSGARTYNEQYF.

The V and J genes are TRBV28 and TRBJ1-5; weak D call: TRBD1 (5 bases). Trimming took off 8 bases at V and 3 bases at J, with 14 bases between the two ends. Germline V gene lookup returns CDR1 MDHEN and CDR2 SYDVKM. The CDR3 runs 14 residues. The DNA for the CDR3 is TGTGCCAGCGGCAGGGTTGAGAACAATCAGCCCCAGCATTTT. Translated, it gives CASGRVENNQPQHF.

For this clonotype: At one of its ends the junction is not consistent with the germline gene, which may arise from a read error. The V call is TRBV5-1, the J call TRBJ2-4; 8 bases agree with TRBD1. The CDR3 covers 16 residues. CDR1 is SGHRS and CDR2 is YFSETQ in the germline V gene. CDR3 nucleotide sequence: TGCGCCTGCAGCTTGGAAACAGGGGGGGCCAAAAACATTCAGTACTTC. Translating gives CACSLETGGAKNIQYF.

This chain links TRBV7-2 with TRBJ2-5, with no clear D. Trimming left V 5 bases short and J 1 base short, with 11 bases between. Germline V CDR1 and CDR2: SGHTA, FQGNSA. The CDR3 sequence is 14 residues long. CDR3 residues: CASSKTRTQETQYF. The CDR3 region has the DNA TGTGCCAGCAGCAAGACCCGCACCCAAGAGACCCAGTACTTC.

This clonotype was seen only a few times. The gene calls are TRBV12-3 or TRBV12-4 and TRBJ2-7; D is unclear. There are 12 residues in the CDR3. The V end lost 2 bases, the J end lost 5 bases, and 7 bases lay between the germline ends. CDR3 in DNA: TGTGCCAGCAGTTTATACGGAGACGAGCAGTACTTC. Translating gives CASSLYGDEQYF.

This clonotype was counted only a few times. The chain has TRBV12-3 or TRBV12-4 and TRBJ2-7, with 9 bases aligning to TRBD1. J lost 2 bases, V lost 6 bases, and 8 bases had no gene match. The CDR3 runs 15 residues. CDR3 loop: CASSNRRTGAYEQYF. CDR3 nucleotides: TGTGCCAGCAGCAACCGTCGGACAGGGGCCTACGAGCAGTACTTC.

The chain combines TRBV7-2 with TRBJ1-2; 9 nucleotides line up with TRBD1. V dropped 1 base and J dropped 2; count of bases not matched to a gene: 8. Germline V gene lookup returns CDR1 SGHTA and CDR2 FQGNSA. This CDR3 is 17 amino acids long. The CDR3 region is CASSLGLDRGRNYGYTF. The CDR3 DNA follows: TGTGCCAGCAGCTTAGGGTTAGACAGGGGGAGGAACTATGGCTACACCTTC.

Written as DNA, the CDR3 is TGCGCCAGCAGCCCTTTGACGGGGGGGCCGGATACGCAGTATTTT. Translating it yields CASSPLTGGPDTQYF. The J gene is TRBJ2-3, the V gene TRBV10-1; 8 bases map to TRBD2. The CDR3 is 15 residues long. CDR1 WNHNN and CDR2 SYGVQD come from the germline V gene (reference sequence). V was pared by 6 bases and J by 6 bases, with 11 bases of the junction left unmatched.

In its sample, this clonotype was seen many times. The chain is built from TRBV6-2 or TRBV6-3 and TRBJ1-2, with 7 bases aligning to TRBD1. V shed 4 bases, J shed 4 bases, and the junction held 3 bases outside the gene matches. The CDR3 extends over 13 amino acids. Germline CDR1 reads MNHEY; CDR2 reads SVGEGT. As DNA, the CDR3 is TGTGCCAGCAGTTTGGACAGGAGCTATGGCTACACCTTC. This gives the protein CASSLDRSYGYTF.

V is TRBV6-5 and J is TRBJ2-1; a possible D gene is TRBD2 (7 bases). Trimming stripped 2 bases from V and 6 bases from J, with 14 bases between. Looked up from germline, CDR1 is MNHEY and CDR2 is SVGAGI. The CDR3 is made up of 15 amino acids. Written as DNA, the CDR3 is TGTGCCAGCAGTTACAATGGCGGGGGCCTCAATGAGCAGTTCTTC. Translation: CASSYNGGGLNEQFF.

This chain's CDR3 is CASSSTQGFNQPQHF. In nucleotides, the CDR3 is TGTGCCAGCAGCTCTACACAGGGATTCAATCAGCCCCAGCATTTT. V and J are TRBV7-6 and TRBJ1-5; the D gene is possibly TRBD1 (6 bases). This CDR3 comprises 15 residues. The V and J ends lost 4 bases and 3 bases respectively, with 13 bases between them. CDR1 and CDR2 from the germline V gene are SGHVS and FNYEAQ. The complete variable domain, with remaining parts taken from reference TRBV7-6 and TRBJ1-5, reads GAGVSQSPRYKVTKRGQDVALRCDPISGHVSLYWYRQALGQGPEFLTYFNYEAQQDKSGLPNDRFSAERPEGSISTLTIQRTEQRDSAMYRCASSSTQGFNQPQHFGDGTRLSIL.

This chain connects TRBV7-9 to TRBJ2-4, with D uncertain. TRBJ2-7 explains the end of the DNA better; the J call may be wrong. The CDR3 contains 13 residues. Germline values: CDR1 SEHNR, CDR2 FQNEAQ (reference sequence). Here the CDR3 DNA reads TGTGCCAGCAGAGTAGACGTCAAATACGAGCAGTACTTC. Protein product: CASRVDVKYEQYF.

This clonotype was observed once. V gene TRBV28 combines with J gene TRBJ1-6; weak D call: TRBD1 (6 bases). The CDR3 extends over 16 amino acids. Germline V gene sequence: CDR1 MDHEN, CDR2 SYDVKM. Trimming shortened V by 3 bases and J by 0 bases, and 9 bases separated the two germline ends. The CDR3 spells CASSFSGDSYNSPLHF. DNA of the CDR3: TGTGCCAGCAGTTTCTCAGGGGACTCCTATAATTCACCCCTCCACTTT.

V usage is TRBV11-2 and J usage is TRBJ2-7; 7 nucleotides align to TRBD1. Trimming at V came to 5 bases and at J to 6 bases, leaving 7 bases not matched to a gene. Germline V gene data show CDR1 as SGHAT and CDR2 as FQNNGV. The CDR3 extends over 13 amino acids. DNA of the CDR3: TGTGCCAGCAGCCCATCACAGGGGTTCGAGCAGTACTTC. It specifies CASSPSQGFEQYF.

The genes are TRBV6-2 or TRBV6-3 and TRBJ2-7; D unclear. V was shortened by 5 bases and J by 3 bases, with 8 bases between the two germline ends. Germline CDR1 MNHEY, CDR2 SVGEGT. The CDR3 has 12 residues. The CDR3 coding sequence is TGTGCCAGCAGTGCCACTCACTACGAGCAGTACTTC. Translation gives CASSATHYEQYF.

The CDR3 sequence is CASSPNGPGGRCNEQFF. CDR3 DNA: TGTGCCAGCAGCCCAAACGGCCCTGGGGGACGATGCAATGAGCAGTTCTTC. The V and J genes are TRBV13 and TRBJ2-1; possibly TRBD1 or TRBD2 for D (5 bases each). CDR3 size: 17 residues. V lost 5 bases and J 6 bases, leaving 23 bases between the germline ends. Germline lookup yields CDR1 PRHDT and CDR2 FYEKMQ (reference sequence).

This clonotype was detected a few times. This chain uses TRBV29-1 with TRBJ2-6; D perhaps matches TRBD1 (7 bases). The CDR3 contains 17 residues. Trimming shortened V by 4 bases and J by 0 bases, and 16 bases separated the two germline ends. Germline CDR1 SQVTM, CDR2 ANQGSEA. CDR3 residues: CSVGDRDSLSGANVLTF. CDR3 nucleotide sequence: TGCAGCGTTGGAGACAGGGACTCTCTCTCTGGGGCCAACGTCCTGACTTTC.

The chain carries TRBV25-1 and TRBJ2-3; no definite D call. The V and J ends lost 9 bases and 5 bases respectively, with 12 bases between them. Germline loops: CDR1 MGHDK, CDR2 SYGVNS. The CDR3 loop spans 12 amino acids. The CDR3 loop reads CASARLQDTQYF. CDR3 nucleotides: TGTGCCAGTGCCAGACTTCAAGATACGCAGTATTTT.

The J gene is TRBJ2-3, the V gene TRBV20-1, with a tentative D call TRBD2 (5 bases). CDR3 length: 12 residues. V dropped 6 bases and J dropped 8 bases, with 15 bases sitting between them. Germline-derived CDR1 and CDR2 are DFQATT and SNEGSKA (reference sequence). The chain's CDR3 is CSADYGVGTQYF. CDR3 coding DNA: TGCAGTGCCGACTATGGGGTCGGTACGCAGTATTTT.

The chain joins TRBV7-8 to TRBJ1-1; 7 bases line up with TRBD1. The CDR3 contains 14 residues. The germline V gene has CDR1 SGHVS and CDR2 FQNEAQ. Unmatched junction bases numbered 6, after V lost 7 bases and J lost 1 base. In DNA, the CDR3 is TGTGCCAGCACCTCTAACAGGGGGAACACTGAAGCTTTCTTT. Its protein is CASTSNRGNTEAFF.

The chain joins TRBV2 to TRBJ2-1; D unresolved. Germline V CDR1 and CDR2: SNHLY, FYNNEI. V was cut by 3 bases and J by 2 bases, with 8 bases left in between. This CDR3 has 14 residues. CDR3 residues: CASSDGPTYNEQFF. The DNA for the CDR3 is TGTGCCAGCAGTGATGGACCTACCTACAATGAGCAGTTCTTC.

The CDR3, as DNA: TGTGCCAGCAACGCCTCTGAGACACGGAACAATGAGCAGTTCTTC. This sequence encodes CASNASETRNNEQFF. This chain links TRBV9 with TRBJ2-1; D is uncertain. The CDR3 contains 15 residues. Germline assignment: CDR1 SGDLS and CDR2 YYNGEE. V dropped 6 bases and J dropped 5 bases, with 18 bases sitting between them.